The present TCR beta chain was sequenced within a study of neurological immune-mediated disorders. This clonotype was counted many times. Germline loops: CDR1 ENHRY, CDR2 SYGVKD. This CDR3 is built from 15 residues. Trimming stripped 2 bases from V and 7 bases from J, with 14 bases between. Each sequencing run yielded over 160 million TCR-beta sequences from 15-18 subjects. TCRdb called the 5' RACE reads again in MiXCR, with one record for every CDR3 protein. This sample carries around 49,000 distinct CDR3 sequences, approximately 11% of them seen once, and the ten largest clones take 9%. Stated time point: longitudinal time-point 3.

The rearrangement links TRBV10-3 to TRBJ1-4, with D perhaps matching TRBD1 (5 bases). The sample consisted of PBMCs. The receptor was derived from a male donor with HTLV-1-associated myelopathy (HAM/TSP). The DNA of the CDR3 is TGTGCCATCAGTGAGGTTGCCCGGGGGGGTGAAAAACTGTTTTTT. Its translation: CAISEVARGGEKLFF.